This T cell receptor beta chain appears in the sequencing data of a study of brain T cells in children with intractable seizures. General study findings and limits: HCMV serostatus was not known, and viral specificity came from CDR3 similarity only.

Measured with immunoSEQ multiplex PCR; TCRdb has only the in-frame clones, and not every one. The data contain approximately 40,000 clones, 80% to 95% of them singletons. Of note for this clone: Its matching antigen is unknown.

The germline V gene has CDR1 SGHRS and CDR2 YFSETQ. The CDR3 loop spans 17 amino acids. V was shortened by 0 bases and J by 2 bases, with 18 bases between the two germline ends. The clonotype comes from a girl aged 2 to 9 with tuberous sclerosis and intractable seizures. The rearrangement uses TRBV5-1 and TRBJ2-7; TRBD2 might be the D (6 bases). Sequenced material: peripheral blood, taken at surgery. CDR3 DNA: TGCGCCAGCAGCTTGGCGTTAGGGGCGGGGCTGACCTACGAGCAGTACTTC. The encoded protein is CASSLALGAGLTYEQYF. The variable domain in full, completed from reference TRBV5-1 and TRBJ2-7, reads KAGVTQTPRYLIKTRGQQVTLSCSPISGHRSVSWYQQTPGQGLQFLFEYFSETQRNKGNFPGRFSGRQFSNSRSEMNVSTLELGDSALYLCASSLALGAGLTYEQYFGPGTRLTVT.